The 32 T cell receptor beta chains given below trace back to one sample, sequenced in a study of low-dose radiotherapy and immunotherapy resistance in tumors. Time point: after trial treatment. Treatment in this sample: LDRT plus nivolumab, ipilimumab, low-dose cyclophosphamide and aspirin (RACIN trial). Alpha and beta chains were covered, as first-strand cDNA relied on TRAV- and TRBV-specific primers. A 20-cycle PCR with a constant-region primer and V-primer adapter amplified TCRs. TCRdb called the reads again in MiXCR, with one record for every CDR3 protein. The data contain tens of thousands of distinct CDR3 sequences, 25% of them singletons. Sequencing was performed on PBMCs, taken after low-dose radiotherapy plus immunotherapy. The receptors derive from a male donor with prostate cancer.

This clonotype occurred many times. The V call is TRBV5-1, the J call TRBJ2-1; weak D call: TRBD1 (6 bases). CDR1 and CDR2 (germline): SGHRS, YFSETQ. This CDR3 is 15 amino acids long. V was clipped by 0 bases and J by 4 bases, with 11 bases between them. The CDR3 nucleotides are TGCGCCAGCAGCTTGGTGGGACACAGTTACAATGAGCAGTTCTTC. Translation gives CASSLVGHSYNEQFF.

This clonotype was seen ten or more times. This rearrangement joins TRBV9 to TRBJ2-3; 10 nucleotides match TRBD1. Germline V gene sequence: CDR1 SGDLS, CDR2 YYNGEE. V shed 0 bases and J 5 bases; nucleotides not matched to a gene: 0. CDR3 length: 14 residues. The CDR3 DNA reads TGTGCCAGCAGCGTAGGGACAGGGGGAGATACGCAGTATTTT. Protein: CASSVGTGGDTQYF.

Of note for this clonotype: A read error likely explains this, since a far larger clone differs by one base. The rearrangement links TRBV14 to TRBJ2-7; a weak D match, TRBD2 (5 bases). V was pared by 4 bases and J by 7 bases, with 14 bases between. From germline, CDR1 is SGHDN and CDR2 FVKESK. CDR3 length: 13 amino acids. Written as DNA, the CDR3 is TGTGCCAGCAGCCCTTTCCTAGAGGGTGAGCAGTACTTC. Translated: CASSPFLEGEQYF.

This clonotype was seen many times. The CDR3 DNA sequence: TGTGCCAGCAGGACCGACAGGTTCTCTGAAGCTTTCTTT. Translation: CASRTDRFSEAFF. The chain links TRBV6-5 to TRBJ1-1; D is perhaps TRBD1 (6 bases). The CDR3 runs to 13 residues. Germline CDR1 and CDR2: MNHEY and SVGAGI. The V gene lost 6 bases and the J gene lost 6 bases, with 14 bases spanning the gap.

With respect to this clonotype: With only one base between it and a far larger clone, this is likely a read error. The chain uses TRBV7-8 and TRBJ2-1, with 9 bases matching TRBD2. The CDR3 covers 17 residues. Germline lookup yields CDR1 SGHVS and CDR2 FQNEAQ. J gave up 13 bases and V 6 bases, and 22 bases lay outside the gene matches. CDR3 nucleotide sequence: TGTGCCAGCAGAAGGAACCCGGGACTAGCCGGTCGAGAGACCCAGTTCTTC. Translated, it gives CASRRNPGLAGRETQFF.

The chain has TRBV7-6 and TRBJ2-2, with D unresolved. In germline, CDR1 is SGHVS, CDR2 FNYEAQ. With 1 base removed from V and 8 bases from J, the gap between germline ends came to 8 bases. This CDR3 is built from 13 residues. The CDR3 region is CASSLGLSGELFF. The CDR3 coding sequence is TGTGCCAGCAGCTTAGGACTCTCGGGGGAGCTGTTTTTT.

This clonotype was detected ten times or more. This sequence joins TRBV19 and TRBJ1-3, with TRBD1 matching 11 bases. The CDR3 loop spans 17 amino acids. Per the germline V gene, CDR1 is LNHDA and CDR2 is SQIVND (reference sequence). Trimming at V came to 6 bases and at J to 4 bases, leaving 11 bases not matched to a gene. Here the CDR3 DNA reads TGTGCCAGTAGACCCCCGCGGACAGGGGGCAGAGGAAACACCATATATTTT. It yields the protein CASRPPRTGGRGNTIYF.

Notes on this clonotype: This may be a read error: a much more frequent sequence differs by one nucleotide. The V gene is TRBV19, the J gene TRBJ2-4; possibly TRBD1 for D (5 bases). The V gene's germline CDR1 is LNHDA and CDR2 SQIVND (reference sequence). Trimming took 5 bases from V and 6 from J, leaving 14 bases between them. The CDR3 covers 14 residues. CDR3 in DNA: TGTGCCAGTAGTCCTAGGGGATTCATAAACATTCAGTACTTC. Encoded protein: CASSPRGFINIQYF.

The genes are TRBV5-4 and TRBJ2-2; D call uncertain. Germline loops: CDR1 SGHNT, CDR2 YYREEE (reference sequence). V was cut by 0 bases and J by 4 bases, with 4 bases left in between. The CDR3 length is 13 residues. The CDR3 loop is CASSLGVTGELFF. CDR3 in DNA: TGTGCCAGCAGCTTGGGGGTCACCGGGGAGCTGTTTTTT.

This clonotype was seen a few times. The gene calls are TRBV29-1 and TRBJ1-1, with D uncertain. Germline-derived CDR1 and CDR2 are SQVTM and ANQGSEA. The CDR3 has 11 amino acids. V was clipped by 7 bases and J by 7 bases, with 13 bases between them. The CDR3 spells CSALVEIEAFF. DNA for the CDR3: TGCAGCGCCCTAGTTGAAATTGAAGCTTTCTTT.

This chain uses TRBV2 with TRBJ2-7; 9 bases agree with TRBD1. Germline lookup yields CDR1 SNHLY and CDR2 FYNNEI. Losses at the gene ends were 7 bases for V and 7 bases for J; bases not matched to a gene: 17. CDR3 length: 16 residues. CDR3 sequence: CASKPRNRGRSGEQYF. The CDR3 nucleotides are TGTGCCAGCAAGCCGAGAAACAGGGGGCGCTCGGGGGAGCAGTACTTC.

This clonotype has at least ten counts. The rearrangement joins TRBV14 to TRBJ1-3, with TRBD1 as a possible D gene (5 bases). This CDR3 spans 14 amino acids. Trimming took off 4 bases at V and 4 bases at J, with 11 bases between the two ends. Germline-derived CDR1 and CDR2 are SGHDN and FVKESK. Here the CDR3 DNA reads TGTGCCAGCAGCCCAGGGACGGGAGGAAACACCATATATTTT. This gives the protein CASSPGTGGNTIYF.

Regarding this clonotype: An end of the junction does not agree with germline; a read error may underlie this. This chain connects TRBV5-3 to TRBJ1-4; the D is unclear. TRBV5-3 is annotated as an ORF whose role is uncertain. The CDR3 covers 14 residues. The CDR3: CASSFLATNEKLFF. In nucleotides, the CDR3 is TGTGCCAGCAGCTTCCTTGCAACTAATGAAAAACTGTTTTTT.

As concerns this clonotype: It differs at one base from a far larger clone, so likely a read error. CDR3 sequence: CASSLEERVQDGYTF. The CDR3 DNA reads as TGTGCCAGCAGTTTAGAGGAAAGGGTGCAAGATGGCTACACCTTC. The rearrangement links TRBV27 to TRBJ1-2, with no clear D. This CDR3 comprises 15 residues. Germline V gene sequence: CDR1 MNHEY, CDR2 SMNVEV (reference sequence). Trimming pared 2 bases from V and 6 bases from J, leaving 16 bases between.

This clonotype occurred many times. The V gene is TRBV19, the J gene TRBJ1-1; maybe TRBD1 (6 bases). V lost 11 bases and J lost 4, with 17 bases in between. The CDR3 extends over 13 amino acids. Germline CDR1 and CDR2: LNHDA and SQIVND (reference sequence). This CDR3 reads CAVRGGQRTEAFF. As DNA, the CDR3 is TGTGCCGTCAGAGGGGGGCAGCGCACTGAAGCTTTCTTT. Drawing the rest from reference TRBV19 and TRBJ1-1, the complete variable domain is DGGITQSPKYLFRKEGQNVTLSCEQNLNHDAMYWYRQDPGQGLRLIYYSQIVNDFQKGDIAEGYSVSREKKESFPLTVTSAQKNPTAFYLCAVRGGQRTEAFFGQGTRLTVV.

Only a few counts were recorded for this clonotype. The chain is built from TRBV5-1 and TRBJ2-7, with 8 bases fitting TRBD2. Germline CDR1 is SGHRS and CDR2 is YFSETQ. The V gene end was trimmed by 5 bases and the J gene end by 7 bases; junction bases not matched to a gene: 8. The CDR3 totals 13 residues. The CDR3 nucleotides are TGCGCCAGCAGGGGCGGGACTAGTGGAGAGCAGTACTTC. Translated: CASRGGTSGEQYF.

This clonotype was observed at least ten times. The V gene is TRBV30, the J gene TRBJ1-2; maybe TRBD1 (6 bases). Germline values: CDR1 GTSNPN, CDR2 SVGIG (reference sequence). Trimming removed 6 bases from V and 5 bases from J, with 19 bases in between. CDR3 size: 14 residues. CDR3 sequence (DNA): TGTGCCTGCCAGGGGAAAGCCTTTGGGTATGGCTACACCTTC. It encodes CACQGKAFGYGYTF.

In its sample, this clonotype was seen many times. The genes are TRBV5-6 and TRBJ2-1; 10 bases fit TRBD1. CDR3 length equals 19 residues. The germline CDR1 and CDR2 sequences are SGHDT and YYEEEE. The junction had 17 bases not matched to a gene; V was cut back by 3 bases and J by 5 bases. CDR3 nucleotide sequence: TGTGCCAGCAGCTCCACTGCGGGGGACAGGGGTTTTCTCGACAATGAGCAGTTCTTC. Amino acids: CASSSTAGDRGFLDNEQFF.

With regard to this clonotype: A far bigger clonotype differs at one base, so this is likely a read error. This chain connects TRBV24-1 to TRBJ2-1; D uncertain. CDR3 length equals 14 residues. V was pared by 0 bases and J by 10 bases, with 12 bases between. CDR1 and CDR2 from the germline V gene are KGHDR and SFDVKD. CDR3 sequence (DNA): TGTGCCACCAGTGATTTGATTCGAGCCTACGAGCAGTTCTTC. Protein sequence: CATSDLIRAYEQFF.

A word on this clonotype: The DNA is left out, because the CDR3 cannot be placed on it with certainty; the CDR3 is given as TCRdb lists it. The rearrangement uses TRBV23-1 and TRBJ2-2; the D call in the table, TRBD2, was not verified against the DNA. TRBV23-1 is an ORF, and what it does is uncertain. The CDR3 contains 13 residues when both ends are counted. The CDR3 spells CASSFGPRGAVFF.

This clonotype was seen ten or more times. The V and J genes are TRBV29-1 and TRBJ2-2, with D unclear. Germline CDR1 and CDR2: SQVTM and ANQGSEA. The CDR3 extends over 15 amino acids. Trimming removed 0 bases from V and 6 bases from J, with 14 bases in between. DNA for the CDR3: TGCAGCGTTGAAGATAACACCCCGGCCGCCGGGGAGCTGTTTTTT. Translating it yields CSVEDNTPAAGELFF.

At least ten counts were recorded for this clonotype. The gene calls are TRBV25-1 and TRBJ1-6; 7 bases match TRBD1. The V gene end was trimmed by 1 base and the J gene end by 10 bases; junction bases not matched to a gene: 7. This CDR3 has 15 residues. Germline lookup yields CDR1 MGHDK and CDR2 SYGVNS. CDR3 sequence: CASSESADRRSPLHF. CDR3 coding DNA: TGTGCCAGCAGTGAATCAGCGGACAGGAGATCACCCCTCCACTTT.

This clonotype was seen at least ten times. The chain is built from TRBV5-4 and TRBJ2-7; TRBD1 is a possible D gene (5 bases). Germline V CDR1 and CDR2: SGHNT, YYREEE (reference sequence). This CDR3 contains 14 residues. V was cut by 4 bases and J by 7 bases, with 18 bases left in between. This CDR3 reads CASSARIGAREQYF. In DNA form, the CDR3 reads TGTGCCAGCAGCGCGAGGATAGGGGCGCGGGAGCAGTACTTC.

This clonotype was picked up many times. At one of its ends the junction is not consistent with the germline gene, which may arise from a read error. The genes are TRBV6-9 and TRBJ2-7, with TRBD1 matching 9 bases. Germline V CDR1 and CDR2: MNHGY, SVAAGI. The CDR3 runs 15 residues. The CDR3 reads CASSDYRTGAYEQYF. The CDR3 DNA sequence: TGCGCCAGCAGTGATTACCGGACAGGGGCCTACGAGCAGTACTTC.

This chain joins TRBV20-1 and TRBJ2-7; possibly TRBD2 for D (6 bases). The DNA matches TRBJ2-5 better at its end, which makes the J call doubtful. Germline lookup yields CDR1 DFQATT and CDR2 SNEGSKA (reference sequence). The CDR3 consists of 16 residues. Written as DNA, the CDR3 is TGCAGTGCTGCCCATGGCGGGGACTCCAAAAGGGAGACCCAGTACTTC. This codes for CSAAHGGDSKRETQYF.

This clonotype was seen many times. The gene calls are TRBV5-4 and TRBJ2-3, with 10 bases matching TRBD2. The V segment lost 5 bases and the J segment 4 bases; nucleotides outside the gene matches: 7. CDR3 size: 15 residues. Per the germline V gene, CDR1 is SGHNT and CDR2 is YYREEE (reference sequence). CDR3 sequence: CASRPSGRAADTQYF. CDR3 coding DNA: TGTGCCAGCAGACCCAGCGGGAGGGCCGCAGATACGCAGTATTTT.

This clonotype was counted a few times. For the CDR3, the DNA is TGCGCCAGCACCTCATCTACCACAGATACGCAGTATTTT. It is translated as CASTSSTTDTQYF. V usage is TRBV5-1 and J usage is TRBJ2-3; D gene unclear. This CDR3 is built from 13 residues. V was shortened by 6 bases and J by 2 bases, with 10 bases between the two germline ends. The germline gives CDR1 SGHRS, CDR2 YFSETQ.

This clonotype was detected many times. CDR3 region: CSARASGGYSYNEQFF. The CDR3 DNA follows: TGCAGTGCTAGGGCCTCCGGGGGTTACTCCTACAATGAGCAGTTCTTC. The chain couples TRBV20-1 to TRBJ2-1, with a tentative D call TRBD2 (6 bases). V was trimmed by 3 bases and J by 0 bases, leaving 15 bases between them. The CDR3 is made up of 16 amino acids. Germline V CDR1 and CDR2: DFQATT, SNEGSKA (reference sequence).

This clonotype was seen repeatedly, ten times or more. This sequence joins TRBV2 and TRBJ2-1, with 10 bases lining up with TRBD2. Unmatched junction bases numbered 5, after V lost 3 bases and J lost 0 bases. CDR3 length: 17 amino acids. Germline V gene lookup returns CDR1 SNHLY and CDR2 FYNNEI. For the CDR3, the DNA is TGTGCCAGCAGTGAGGGAACTAGCGGGGACTCCTACAATGAGCAGTTCTTC. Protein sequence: CASSEGTSGDSYNEQFF.

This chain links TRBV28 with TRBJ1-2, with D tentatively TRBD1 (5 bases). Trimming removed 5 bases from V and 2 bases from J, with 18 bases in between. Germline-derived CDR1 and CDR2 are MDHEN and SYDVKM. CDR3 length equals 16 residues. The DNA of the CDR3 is TGTGCCAGCAGTGTAGTGGGGGGATCAAAGAACTATGGCTACACCTTC. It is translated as CASSVVGGSKNYGYTF.

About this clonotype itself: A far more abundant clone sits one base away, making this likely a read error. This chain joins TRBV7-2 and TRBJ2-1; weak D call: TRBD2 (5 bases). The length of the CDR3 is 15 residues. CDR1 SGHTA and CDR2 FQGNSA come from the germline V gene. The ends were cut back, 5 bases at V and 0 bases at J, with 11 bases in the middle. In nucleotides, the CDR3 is TGTGCCAGCAGCCGGACTGGGTTCTCCTACAATGAGCAGTTCTTC. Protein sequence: CASSRTGFSYNEQFF.

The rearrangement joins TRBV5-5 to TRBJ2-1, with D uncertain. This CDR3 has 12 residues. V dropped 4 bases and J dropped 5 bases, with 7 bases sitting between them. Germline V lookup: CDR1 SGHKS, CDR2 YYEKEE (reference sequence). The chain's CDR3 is CASSRPHNEQFF. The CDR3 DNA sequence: TGTGCCAGCAGCCGGCCCCACAATGAGCAGTTCTTC.